This T cell receptor (beta chain) originates from a study of blood T cell repertoires in COVID-19. Looking at the study overall: Acute and convalescent COVID-19 samples came from the United States, Italy and Spain. Sources were T cells, B-cell-depleted T cells, or PBMCs; the material itself was cDNA or gDNA.

Germline V gives CDR1 MNHNY, CDR2 SVGAGI (reference sequence). The CDR3 covers 15 residues. V was shortened by 2 bases and J by 1 base, with 11 bases between the two germline ends. TCRdb keeps only in-frame clones here, not all; method: immunoSEQ multiplex PCR. The repertoire has 110,000 or so clones, about 85% of them found once; the top ten carry 3.4%. This receptor was taken from a man aged 40-49 years with acute or convalescent COVID-19. Material: peripheral blood. The rearrangement uses TRBV6-6 and TRBJ1-2, with D hard to call. CDR3 amino acids: CASSYERRSNYGYTF. The CDR3 nucleotides are TGTGCCAGCAGTTACGAGCGTCGCAGTAACTATGGCTACACCTTC.